These 23 T cell receptor beta chains came from one sample sequenced in a study of blood T cell repertoires in COVID-19 (TCRdb year 2020). Libraries were made using the immunoSEQ multiplex PCR assay. TCRdb re-hosts the immuneACCESS table, in-frame sequences only. Its copies lack some clones; in the studies checked, an unresolved V gene accounts for under half of them, and the cause for the rest is not known. The sample profile shows about 290,000 clones; 75% to 90% of them were found once. Clones ranked in the top ten supply approximately 4.2% of the sample. Source material: peripheral blood. These receptor sequences come from a middle-aged man with acute or convalescent COVID-19.

The rearrangement joins TRBV3-1 (or the pseudogene TRBV3-2) to TRBJ1-5; a possible D gene is TRBD1 (5 bases). Per germline, CDR1 LGHDT and CDR2 YNNKEL (reference sequence). The CDR3 length is 14 residues. The V end was cut by 1 base, the J end by 7 bases, with 11 bases between. In DNA form, the CDR3 reads TGTGCCAGCAGCCAAGGCCAGGGAAGGCAGCCCCAGCATTTT. Its protein product is CASSQGQGRQPQHF.

The rearrangement links TRBV7-3 to TRBJ2-1; 9 nucleotides line up with TRBD2. V lost 5 bases and J lost 4; bases outside the gene matches: 12. CDR3 length: 17 amino acids. Germline assignment: CDR1 SGHTA and CDR2 FQGTGA. The CDR3 region is CASSLMRGGRGYNEQFF. CDR3 bases: TGTGCCAGCAGCCTAATGCGGGGGGGCCGAGGGTACAATGAGCAGTTCTTC. The variable domain in full, completed from reference TRBV7-3 and TRBJ2-1, reads GAGVSQTPSNKVTEKGKYVELRCDPISGHTALYWYRQSLGQGPEFLIYFQGTGAADDSGLPNDRFFAVRPEGSVSTLKIQRTERGDSAVYLCASSLMRGGRGYNEQFFGPGTRLTVL.

V and J are TRBV11-2 and TRBJ1-1; 10 bases align to TRBD1. The length of the CDR3 is 14 residues. Germline V gene sequence: CDR1 SGHAT, CDR2 FQNNGV. Germline trimming cut 3 bases from V and 4 bases from J; bases unmatched to any gene: 2. CDR3 in DNA: TGTGCCAGCAGCTTCGGGACAGGGGTCACTGAAGCTTTCTTT. Residues: CASSFGTGVTEAFF.

The gene calls are TRBV27 and TRBJ2-3, with 13 bases lining up with TRBD2. J was trimmed by 2 bases and V by 6 bases; bases with no gene match: 8. Germline values: CDR1 MNHEY, CDR2 SMNVEV (reference sequence). This CDR3 is 17 amino acids long. CDR3 region: CASSTVGLAGHTDTQYF. The DNA for the CDR3 is TGTGCCAGCAGCACGGTGGGACTAGCGGGGCACACAGATACGCAGTATTTT.

The chain couples TRBV6-2 or TRBV6-3 to TRBJ1-1, with 8 bases fitting TRBD1. J was trimmed by 3 bases and V by 2 bases; bases with no gene match: 8. Germline assignment: CDR1 MNHEY and CDR2 SVGEGT. CDR3 length equals 16 residues. The CDR3 DNA reads TGTGCCAGCAGTTACCCCAGGGGGCGTGTGGACACTGAAGCTTTCTTT. Its translation is CASSYPRGRVDTEAFF.

V gene TRBV19 combines with J gene TRBJ2-3; tentatively, D is TRBD2 (5 bases). The CDR3 sequence is 14 residues long. V was cut by 5 bases and J by 6 bases, with 15 bases left in between. The germline V gene has CDR1 LNHDA and CDR2 SQIVND (reference sequence). This chain's CDR3 is CASSVRSGEDTQYF. CDR3 sequence (DNA): TGTGCCAGTAGTGTCCGGTCCGGGGAGGATACGCAGTATTTT.

The rearrangement links TRBV5-1 to TRBJ2-7; TRBD1 aligns across 9 bases. The CDR3 totals 16 residues. CDR1 is SGHRS and CDR2 is YFSETQ in the germline V gene. Trimming at V came to 3 bases and at J to 3 bases, leaving 10 bases not matched to a gene. CDR3 residues: CASSWGGQGIGYEQYF. The CDR3 DNA is TGCGCCAGCAGCTGGGGAGGACAGGGGATAGGCTACGAGCAGTACTTC.

The DNA for the CDR3 is TGTGCCAGCAGCCCCGACAGGGCTGGGGCCAACGTCCTGACTTTC. Protein product: CASSPDRAGANVLTF. The chain is built from TRBV7-7 and TRBJ2-6, with TRBD1 identical over 7 bases. This CDR3 spans 15 amino acids. J gave up 2 bases and V 5 bases, and 3 bases lay outside the gene matches. Per the germline V gene, CDR1 is SSHAT and CDR2 is FNYEAQ (reference sequence).

The rearrangement links TRBV5-5 to TRBJ2-1; 8 positions agree with TRBD1. The CDR3 is 14 residues long. From germline, CDR1 is SGHKS and CDR2 YYEKEE (reference sequence). V dropped 4 bases and J dropped 1; count of bases not matched to a gene: 1. DNA for the CDR3: TGTGCCAGCAGCCGACAGGGGTCCTACAATGAGCAGTTCTTC. It is translated as CASSRQGSYNEQFF.

This chain joins TRBV7-3 and TRBJ2-3, with a tentative D call TRBD2 (7 bases). There are 16 residues in the CDR3. V lost 2 bases and J lost 2, with 14 bases in between. The germline V gene encodes CDR1 SGHTA and CDR2 FQGTGA. CDR3 protein: CASSLPGAGVTDTQYF. The CDR3 coding sequence is TGTGCCAGCAGCTTACCGGGGGCGGGGGTCACAGATACGCAGTATTTT.

The gene calls are TRBV5-1 and TRBJ1-5; D unresolved. In germline, CDR1 is SGHRS, CDR2 YFSETQ. The V end lost 2 bases, the J end lost 3 bases, and 6 bases lay between the germline ends. The CDR3 is made up of 13 amino acids. CDR3 nucleotide sequence: TGCGCCAGCAGCTTCTCTTTCAATCAGCCCCAGCATTTT. Its protein product is CASSFSFNQPQHF.

The J gene is TRBJ2-5, the V gene TRBV6-5; D is unresolved. The germline CDR1 and CDR2 sequences are MNHEY and SVGAGI. The CDR3 covers 13 residues. Trimming took 4 bases from V and 4 from J, leaving 10 bases between them. CDR3 DNA sequence: TGTGCCAGCAGTTCGAGTGTACGAGAGACCCAGTACTTC. It is translated as CASSSSVRETQYF.

The chain links TRBV3-1 (or the pseudogene TRBV3-2) to TRBJ1-1, with D possibly TRBD1 on 6 matching bases. The CDR3 covers 14 residues. V lost 2 bases, J lost 2 bases, and 9 bases lay in between. Per germline, CDR1 LGHDT and CDR2 YNNKEL (reference sequence). DNA of the CDR3: TGTGCCAGCAGCCAACTACAGGGAAACACTGAAGCTTTCTTT. Translation gives CASSQLQGNTEAFF.

The V gene is TRBV5-1, the J gene TRBJ1-2; maybe TRBD1 (6 bases). Trimming pared 4 bases from V and 7 bases from J, leaving 14 bases between. The CDR3 is made up of 13 amino acids. CDR1 is SGHRS and CDR2 is YFSETQ in the germline V gene. CDR3 in amino acids: CASSVNQGFGYTF. CDR3 DNA: TGCGCCAGCAGCGTGAACCAGGGGTTTGGCTACACCTTC.

This chain uses TRBV10-2 with TRBJ1-5, with D tentatively TRBD1 (5 bases). Trimming shortened V by 5 bases and J by 5 bases, and 10 bases separated the two germline ends. Germline CDR1 and CDR2: WSHSY and SAAADI. The CDR3 length is 13 residues. CDR3 residues: CASSLQVDQPQHF. Here the CDR3 DNA reads TGCGCCAGCAGTCTACAGGTGGATCAGCCCCAGCATTTT.

The chain is built from TRBV10-2 and TRBJ2-3; TRBD2 is a possible D gene (6 bases). Germline CDR1 WSHSY, CDR2 SAAADI. The CDR3 has 15 amino acids. Trimming pared 5 bases from V and 2 bases from J, leaving 14 bases between. The DNA for the CDR3 is TGCGCCAGCAGTTTTGCGGGATTAAACACAGATACGCAGTATTTT. This gives the protein CASSFAGLNTDTQYF.

V is TRBV7-3 and J is TRBJ1-2, with 7 bases that match TRBD1. The CDR3 consists of 13 residues. In germline, CDR1 is SGHTA, CDR2 FQGTGA. J was trimmed by 4 bases and V by 6 bases; bases with no gene match: 5. The CDR3 protein is CASSPGGGYGYTF. The CDR3 nucleotides are TGTGCCAGCAGTCCAGGGGGTGGCTATGGCTACACCTTC.

The rearrangement uses TRBV18 and TRBJ1-1; 8 nucleotides align to TRBD1. CDR3 size: 14 residues. The V gene end was trimmed by 0 bases and the J gene end by 11 bases; junction bases not matched to a gene: 8. The germline gives CDR1 KGHSH, CDR2 LQKENI. CDR3 nucleotides: TGTGCCAGCTCACCACCCGCCGACAGGGGCCGGGCTTTCTTT. As protein: CASSPPADRGRAFF.

This clone was detected a few times. This chain links TRBV5-5 with TRBJ1-6; 11 nucleotides align to TRBD1. Germline-derived CDR1 and CDR2 are SGHKS and YYEKEE (reference sequence). The CDR3 covers 16 residues. J was trimmed by 10 bases and V by 4 bases; bases with no gene match: 10. CDR3 nucleotide sequence: TGTGCCAGCAGCCCGGGCGTAGGACAGGGGGCCTCACCCCTCCACTTT. Protein sequence: CASSPGVGQGASPLHF.

This rearrangement joins TRBV6-5 to TRBJ1-1; possibly TRBD1 for D (5 bases). Germline CDR1 is MNHEY and CDR2 is SVGAGI. The CDR3 consists of 13 residues. The V gene lost 4 bases and the J gene lost 10 bases, with 16 bases spanning the gap. Written as DNA, the CDR3 is TGTGCCAGCAGTTTGGGGGGAGGGGATGCAGCTTTCTTT. Translation gives CASSLGGGDAAFF.

The genes are TRBV18 and TRBJ2-5; TRBD1 aligns across 7 bases. Germline loops: CDR1 KGHSH, CDR2 LQKENI. Trimming took 3 bases from V and 4 from J; bases not matched to a gene: 8. This CDR3 comprises 15 residues. CDR3 sequence (DNA): TGTGCCAGCTCACCTCGACAGGGTACAGGAGAGACCCAGTACTTC. This sequence encodes CASSPRQGTGETQYF.

The chain is built from TRBV24-1 and TRBJ1-2; TRBD1 might be the D (6 bases). The CDR3 runs 15 residues. Trimming stripped 3 bases from V and 0 bases from J, with 10 bases between. CDR1 is KGHDR, CDR2 SFDVKD, per germline. The CDR3 reads CATSDPRTANYGYTF. DNA for the CDR3: TGTGCCACCAGTGATCCCCGGACAGCTAACTATGGCTACACCTTC.

The chain links TRBV2 to TRBJ1-4, with D unclear. The CDR3 extends over 14 amino acids. Between the trimmed V and J ends, which lost 7 bases and 4 bases, there was a span of 13 bases. The germline V gene encodes CDR1 SNHLY and CDR2 FYNNEI. CDR3 sequence (DNA): TGTGCCAGCACGTGGGCAGCCTATAATGAAAAACTGTTTTTT. This codes for CASTWAAYNEKLFF.